This passage covers 4 T cell receptor beta chains from one sample sequenced in a study of OX40 agonist ivuxolimab in advanced cancers. The method was immunoSEQ multiplex PCR; TCRdb's version includes in-frame clones alone and lacks a portion of them. This sample has 10,000 to 11,000 clones; 60% to 80% occur once, and the top ten carry about a third. Material: CD4+ or CD8+ T cells sorted from blood, obtained in a trial of the OX40 agonist ivuxolimab. These receptor sequences come from an adult with an advanced solid tumor such as melanoma, head and neck, liver or kidney cancer.

The chain couples TRBV27 to TRBJ1-2, with 8 bases matching TRBD1. The germline V gene encodes CDR1 MNHEY and CDR2 SMNVEV (reference sequence). This CDR3 is built from 12 residues. The V and J ends lost 5 bases and 8 bases, in that order; junction bases with no gene match: 4. The CDR3 DNA is TGTGCCAGCAGTGACACAGGGGGGGGCTACACCTTC. The encoded protein is CASSDTGGGYTF.

The chain links TRBV7-9 to TRBJ2-1, with TRBD2 matching over 7 bases. V was pared by 5 bases and J by 2 bases, with 9 bases of the junction left unmatched. This CDR3 has 16 amino acids. Germline V gene sequence: CDR1 SEHNR, CDR2 FQNEAQ (reference sequence). In nucleotides, the CDR3 is TGTGCCAGCAGCGAGGACACTAGCGATCCCTACAATGAGCAGTTCTTC. The encoded protein is CASSEDTSDPYNEQFF.

This chain links TRBV28 with TRBJ1-5, with 8 bases that match TRBD1. V dropped 2 bases and J dropped 2; count of bases not matched to a gene: 11. CDR1 is MDHEN, CDR2 SYDVKM, per germline. The length of the CDR3 is 18 residues. The CDR3 loop reads CASSLGVRQGMGNQPQHF. The CDR3 DNA is TGTGCCAGCAGTTTAGGGGTTCGACAGGGGATGGGCAATCAGCCCCAGCATTTT.

The V call is TRBV27, the J call TRBJ1-2; 8 bases fit TRBD1. The CDR3 is 16 residues long. Trimming took 6 bases from V and 0 from J; bases not matched to a gene: 9. In germline, CDR1 is MNHEY, CDR2 SMNVEV (reference sequence). DNA for the CDR3: TGTGCCAGCAGACCCTGGGACAGGACCCCTAACTATGGCTACACCTTC. This sequence encodes CASRPWDRTPNYGYTF.